A selection of T cell receptor beta chains follows, all from one sample in a study of shared clonotypes between healthy human individuals. The protocol was immunoSEQ multiplex PCR, while the TCRdb copy is restricted to in-frame clones and leaves out a portion. The table includes about 560,000 clones, about 80% detected once. Source material: PBMCs. These TCRs come from a woman in her forties in good health. Some clones in this sample may be carry-over from other donors' samples. Each CDR3 is given with its conserved first and last residue. D genes are given only for firm matches. Not every row has a clone size; where given, it reads once, few, many or a size class.

j_gene	v_gene	d_gene	abundance	CDR3aa	CDR3nt
TRBJ2-7	TRBV5-5	-	-	CASSRGAPYEQYF	TGTGCCAGCAGCAGAGGGGCGCCCTACGAGCAGTACTTC
TRBJ1-1	TRBV10-3	-	-	CAISESNAGSAGASEAFF	TGTGCCATCAGTGAGTCGAATGCGGGTTCAGCAGGGGCCTCTGAAGCTTTCTTT
TRBJ1-4	TRBV5-4	-	once	CASSFNTDEKLFF	TGTGCCAGCAGCTTCAACACCGATGAAAAACTGTTTTTT
TRBJ2-6	TRBV7-6	-	-	CASSLGDRAGANVLTF	TGTGCCAGCAGCTTAGGGGATAGGGCTGGGGCCAACGTCCTGACTTTC
TRBJ2-7	TRBV2	TRBD2	-	CASRWLAGGGEQYF	TGTGCCAGCAGGTGGTTAGCGGGAGGTGGTGAGCAGTACTTC
TRBJ2-1	TRBV19	-	-	CASSGMGGGSYNEQFF	TGTGCCAGTAGTGGGATGGGGGGCGGCTCCTACAATGAGCAGTTCTTC
TRBJ2-7	TRBV18	-	-	CASLSPRGEQYF	TGTGCCAGCTTGTCTCCGCGAGGCGAGCAGTACTTC
TRBJ2-3	TRBV28	-	-	CASSFLRGGGTQYF	TGTGCCAGCAGTTTCCTAAGAGGGGGAGGTACGCAGTATTTT
TRBJ1-2	TRBV29-1	-	-	CSVDVARGSGYGYTF	TGCAGCGTTGACGTTGCCAGGGGAAGTGGCTATGGCTACACCTTC
TRBJ1-2	TRBV5-4	-	many	CASRPDTNYGYTF	TGTGCCAGCAGACCAGACACCAACTATGGCTACACCTTC
TRBJ1-3	TRBV27	-	-	CASSPGTTGNTIYF	TGTGCCAGCTCACCCGGGACAACTGGAAACACCATATATTTT
TRBJ2-2	TRBV6-4	-	-	CASSDSRGVATGELFF	TGTGCCAGCAGTGACTCCAGGGGGGTTGCCACCGGGGAGCTGTTTTTT
TRBJ2-5	TRBV5-1	-	-	CASSLMETQYF	TGCGCCAGCAGCCTCATGGAGACCCAGTACTTC
TRBJ1-1	TRBV29-1	-	few	CSVRTPGTEAFF	TGCAGCGTTCGGACCCCGGGGACTGAAGCTTTCTTT
TRBJ1-2	TRBV7-2	TRBD1	-	CASSPRTGTPFYGYTF	TGTGCCAGCAGCCCAAGGACAGGCACCCCTTTCTATGGCTACACCTTC
TRBJ1-5	TRBV19	-	many	CASSMTSDQPQHF	TGTGCCAGTAGTATGACCAGCGATCAGCCCCAGCATTTT
TRBJ1-1	TRBV30	-	-	CAWDLGTEAFF	TGTGCCTGGGATCTTGGCACTGAAGCTTTCTTT
TRBJ1-1	TRBV7-3	-	few	CASSLSGGGNTEAFF	TGTGCCAGCAGCTTATCTGGAGGGGGGAACACTGAAGCTTTCTTT
TRBJ1-4	TRBV30	-	once	CAWSWGTNEKLFF	TGTGCCTGGAGTTGGGGAACTAATGAAAAACTGTTTTTT
TRBJ2-7	TRBV7-9	-	few	CASSVPGLTYEQYF	TGTGCCAGCAGCGTACCGGGACTCACCTACGAGCAGTACTTC
TRBJ2-3	TRBV15	-	-	CATSRDRTPSLNTDTQYF	TGTGCCACCAGCAGAGATCGAACTCCGAGCCTTAACACAGATACGCAGTATTTT
TRBJ2-4	TRBV9	-	-	CASSVASGKNIQYF	TGTGCCAGCAGCGTAGCCAGCGGCAAAAACATTCAGTACTTC
TRBJ1-1	TRBV6-5	TRBD1	many	CASSYVPDRGGTEAFF	TGTGCCAGCAGTTACGTCCCTGACAGGGGCGGCACTGAAGCTTTCTTT
TRBJ2-5	TRBV11-2	TRBD2	-	CASSLEGTSGRVQTQYF	TGTGCCAGCAGCTTAGAGGGGACTAGCGGGAGGGTACAGACCCAGTACTTC
TRBJ2-1	TRBV21-1	-	-	CASSKAHRGEQFF	TGTGCCAGCAGCAAGGCCCACAGGGGTGAGCAGTTCTTC
TRBJ1-5	TRBV19	-	few	CASSIGGFRGQPQHF	TGTGCCAGTAGTATAGGGGGATTCCGGGGTCAGCCCCAGCATTTT
TRBJ2-5	TRBV15	-	-	CATSRDPTETQYF	TGTGCCACCAGCAGAGACCCCACAGAGACCCAGTACTTC
TRBJ1-2	TRBV29-1	-	-	CSVDGQRNYGYTF	TGCAGCGTTGACGGCCAGAGAAACTATGGCTACACCTTC
TRBJ2-1	TRBV19	TRBD2	-	CASSLIAGDNEQFF	TGTGCCAGTAGTTTGATAGCGGGGGACAATGAGCAGTTCTTC
TRBJ1-5	TRBV6-1	-	-	CASKRSNQPQHF	TGTGCCAGCAAGCGGAGCAATCAGCCCCAGCATTTT
TRBJ1-2	TRBV7-9	TRBD1	many	CASSPGQGRRHGYTF	TGTGCCAGCAGCCCGGGACAGGGGCGCCGCCATGGCTACACCTTC